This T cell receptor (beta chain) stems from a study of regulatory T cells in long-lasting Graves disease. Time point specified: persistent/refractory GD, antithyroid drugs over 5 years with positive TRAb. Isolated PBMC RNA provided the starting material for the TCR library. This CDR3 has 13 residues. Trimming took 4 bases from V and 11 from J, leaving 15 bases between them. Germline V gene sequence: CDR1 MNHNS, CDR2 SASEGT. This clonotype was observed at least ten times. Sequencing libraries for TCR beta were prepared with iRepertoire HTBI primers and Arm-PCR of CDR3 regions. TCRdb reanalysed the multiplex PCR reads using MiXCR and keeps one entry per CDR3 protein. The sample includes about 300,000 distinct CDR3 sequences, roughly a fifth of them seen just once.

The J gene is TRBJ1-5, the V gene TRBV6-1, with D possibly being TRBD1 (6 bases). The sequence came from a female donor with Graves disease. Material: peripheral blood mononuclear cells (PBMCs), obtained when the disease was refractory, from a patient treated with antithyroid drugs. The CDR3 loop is CASSVGGKDSQHF. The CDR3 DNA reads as TGTGCCAGCAGTGTTGGGGGCAAGGACTCCCAGCATTTT.